Listed below are T cell receptor beta chains from one sample, sequenced in a study of OX40 agonist ivuxolimab in advanced cancers. Profiled with immunoSEQ multiplex PCR; TCRdb holds only in-frame clones, not every one. Of about 70,000 clones listed, around 88% are singletons. The specimen comprised CD4+ or CD8+ T cells sorted from blood, sampled in a trial of the OX40 agonist ivuxolimab. Receptor source: an adult with an advanced solid tumor such as melanoma, head and neck, liver or kidney cancer. Both conserved end residues are part of each CDR3. The D gene is left open where the match is weak. For some rows the clone size is stated as once, few or many, or as a class when expanded; others skip it.

J | size | D | V | DNA | CDR3
TRBJ2-7 | . | . | TRBV5-1 | TGCGCCAGCAGCACCTCCGGGTACGAGCAGTACTTC | CASSTSGYEQYF
TRBJ1-4 | . | . | TRBV27 | TGTGCCAGCAGTCCCCGGCGGGGAGGTAATGAAAAACTGTTTTTT | CASSPRRGGNEKLFF
TRBJ2-7 | . | . | TRBV5-1 | TGCGCCAGCAGCCCTGGGTGGTATATCGACGAGCAGTACTTC | CASSPGWYIDEQYF
TRBJ2-1 | . | TRBD2 | TRBV10-3 | TGTGCCATCAGTGATCCTCGGACTAGCGGTGACTCCTACAATGAGCAGTTCTTC | CAISDPRTSGDSYNEQFF
TRBJ1-3 | . | TRBD1 | TRBV7-8 | TGTGCCAGCTCGACAGGGAGTGGAAACACCATATATTTT | CASSTGSGNTIYF
TRBJ2-1 | . | TRBD2 | TRBV19 | TGTGCCAGTAGTATAGAGGGACTAGCGGGAGGGCCCGCCACGAATGAGCAGTTCTTC | CASSIEGLAGGPATNEQFF
TRBJ1-4 | . | . | TRBV10-3 | TGTGCCATCAGTGAGTCGGGGCAGACCTTTAATGAAAAACTGTTTTTT | CAISESGQTFNEKLFF
TRBJ2-3 | few | TRBD2 | TRBV5-1 | TGCGCCAGCAGTCCCGGACTAGCGGTCAGCACAGATACGCAGTATTTT | CASSPGLAVSTDTQYF
TRBJ1-1 | . | TRBD1 | TRBV19 | TGTGCCAGTAGTAGACAGGGGGCGCGAACTGAAGCTTTCTTT | CASSRQGARTEAFF
TRBJ2-3 | . | . | TRBV19 | TGTGCCAGTAGAGCCGGGACAAGGGCAGATACGCAGTATTTT | CASRAGTRADTQYF
TRBJ2-1 | . | . | TRBV5-5 | TGTGCCAGCAGCTCGGGTAGAGACAATGAGCAGTTCTTC | CASSSGRDNEQFF
TRBJ1-1 | few | TRBD1 | TRBV7-6 | TGTGCCAGCAGCCCGAGGACAGGGGTCAGCACTGAAGCTTTCTTT | CASSPRTGVSTEAFF
TRBJ2-7 | . | . | TRBV2 | TGTGCCAGCAGCCCCAGGGGGGAATCCTCCTACGAGCAGTACTTC | CASSPRGESSYEQYF
TRBJ1-5 | . | . | TRBV5-4 | TGTGCCAGCAGCTTGGCACCTAATAGCAATCAGCCCCAGCATTTT | CASSLAPNSNQPQHF
TRBJ1-2 | . | TRBD1 | TRBV9 | TGTGCCAGCAGCGCCGAGCCCCGGGACAGCTATGGCTACACCTTC | CASSAEPRDSYGYTF
TRBJ2-1 | . | . | TRBV7-3 | TGTGCCAGCAGCTCTAGACTAGGGCGTGACTACAATGAGCAGTTCTTC | CASSSRLGRDYNEQFF
TRBJ2-7 | . | TRBD1 | TRBV9 | TGTGCCAGCAGCCCCCGGGACAGGGAGGTGGGAGAGCAGTACTTC | CASSPRDREVGEQYF
TRBJ1-2 | few | . | TRBV19 | TGTGCCAGTACCAAGCGGGGGCAGGGTAACTATGGCTACACCTTC | CASTKRGQGNYGYTF
TRBJ2-3 | . | TRBD2 | TRBV7-3 | TGTGCCAGCAGCCCCCGGCGGGAGTCAGATACGCAGTATTTT | CASSPRRESDTQYF
TRBJ1-1 | . | TRBD1 | TRBV14 | TGTGCCAGCAGCCCATTGGGACAGGAGAACACTGAAGCTTTCTTT | CASSPLGQENTEAFF
TRBJ1-1 | . | TRBD1 | TRBV4-3 | TGCGCCAGCAGCCAGCTCAGGGGGACTGAAGCTTTCTTT | CASSQLRGTEAFF
TRBJ2-1 | . | TRBD2 | TRBV6-1 | TGTGCCAGCAGTGGTGGACTAGCGGGTGACTACAATGAGCAGTTCTTC | CASSGGLAGDYNEQFF